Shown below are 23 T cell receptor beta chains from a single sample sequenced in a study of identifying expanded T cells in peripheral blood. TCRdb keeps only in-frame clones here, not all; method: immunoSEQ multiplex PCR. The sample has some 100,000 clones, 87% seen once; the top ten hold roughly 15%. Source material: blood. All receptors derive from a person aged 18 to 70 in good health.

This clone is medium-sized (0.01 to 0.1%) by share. The chain's CDR3 is CASSATGRRDIQYF. As DNA, the CDR3 is TGTGCCAGCAGTGCGACAGGGAGGAGGGACATTCAGTACTTC. This rearrangement joins TRBV28 to TRBJ2-4; D is perhaps TRBD1 (7 bases). From germline, CDR1 is MDHEN and CDR2 SYDVKM. The V gene lost 5 bases and the J gene lost 8 bases, with 16 bases spanning the gap. This CDR3 has 14 residues.

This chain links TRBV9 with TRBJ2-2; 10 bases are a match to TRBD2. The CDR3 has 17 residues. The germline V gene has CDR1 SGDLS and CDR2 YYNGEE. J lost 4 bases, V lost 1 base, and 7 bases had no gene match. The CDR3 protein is CASSVPKRGGGTGELFF. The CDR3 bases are TGTGCCAGCAGCGTACCCAAGCGGGGGGGAGGCACCGGGGAGCTGTTTTTT.

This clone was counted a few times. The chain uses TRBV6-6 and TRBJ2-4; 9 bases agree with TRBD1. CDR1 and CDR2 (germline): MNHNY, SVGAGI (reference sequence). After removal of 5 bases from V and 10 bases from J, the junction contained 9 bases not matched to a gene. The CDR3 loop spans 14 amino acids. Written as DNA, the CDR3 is TGTGCCAGCAGTGGACCGGGACAGGGAGAAATTCAGTACTTC. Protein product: CASSGPGQGEIQYF.

CDR3 nucleotides: TGTGCCACCAGCAGAGATCCGGGTTCGCCACCCCTCCACTTT. Encoded protein: CATSRDPGSPPLHF. This sequence joins TRBV15 and TRBJ1-6, with D unclear. There are 14 residues in the CDR3. V was trimmed by 0 bases and J by 11 bases, leaving 11 bases between them. Germline-derived CDR1 and CDR2 are LNHNV and YYDKDF (reference sequence).

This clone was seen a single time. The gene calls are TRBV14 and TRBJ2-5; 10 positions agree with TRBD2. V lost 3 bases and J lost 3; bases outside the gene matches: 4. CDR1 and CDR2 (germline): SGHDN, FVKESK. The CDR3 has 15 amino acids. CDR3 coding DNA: TGTGCCAGCAGCCACCTTCTAGCGGGGGAAGAGACCCAGTACTTC. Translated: CASSHLLAGEETQYF.

The CDR3 sequence: CASSVVVGLAGDTDTQYF. CDR3 nucleotide sequence: TGTGCCAGCAGCGTAGTAGTGGGACTAGCGGGGGACACAGATACGCAGTATTTT. V gene TRBV9 combines with J gene TRBJ2-3; 14 nucleotides line up with TRBD2. CDR3 length equals 18 residues. V shed 0 bases, J shed 2 bases, and the junction held 5 bases outside the gene matches. Germline V gene data show CDR1 as SGDLS and CDR2 as YYNGEE.

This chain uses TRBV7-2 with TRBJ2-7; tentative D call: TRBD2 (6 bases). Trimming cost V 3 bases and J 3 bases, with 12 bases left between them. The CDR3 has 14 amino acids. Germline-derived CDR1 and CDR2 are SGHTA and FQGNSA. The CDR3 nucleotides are TGTGCCAGCAGCTTCGGAGGGGTGGTCTACGAGCAGTACTTC. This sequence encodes CASSFGGVVYEQYF.

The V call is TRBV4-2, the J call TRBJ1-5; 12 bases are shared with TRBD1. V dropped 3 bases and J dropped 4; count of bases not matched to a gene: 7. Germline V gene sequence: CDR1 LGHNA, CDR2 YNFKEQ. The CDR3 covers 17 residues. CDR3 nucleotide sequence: TGTGCCAGCAGCCAGAGGGACAGGGGGCTGGGGAATCAGCCCCAGCATTTT. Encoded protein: CASSQRDRGLGNQPQHF.

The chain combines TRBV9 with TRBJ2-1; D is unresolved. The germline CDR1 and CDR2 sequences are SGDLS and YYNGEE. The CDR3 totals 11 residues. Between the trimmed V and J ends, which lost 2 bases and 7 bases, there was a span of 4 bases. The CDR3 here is CASSVRNEQFF. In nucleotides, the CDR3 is TGTGCCAGCAGCGTCAGGAATGAGCAGTTCTTC. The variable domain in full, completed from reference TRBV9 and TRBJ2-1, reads DSGVTQTPKHLITATGQRVTLRCSPRSGDLSVYWYQQSLDQGLQFLIQYYNGEERAKGNILERFSAQQFPDLHSELNLSSLELGDSALYFCASSVRNEQFFGPGTRLTVL.

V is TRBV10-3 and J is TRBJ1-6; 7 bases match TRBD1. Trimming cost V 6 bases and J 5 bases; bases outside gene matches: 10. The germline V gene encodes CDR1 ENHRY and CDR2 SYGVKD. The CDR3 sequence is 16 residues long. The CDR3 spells CAISKTRTGDNSPLHF. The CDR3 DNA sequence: TGTGCCATCAGCAAAACCAGGACAGGAGATAATTCACCCCTCCACTTT.

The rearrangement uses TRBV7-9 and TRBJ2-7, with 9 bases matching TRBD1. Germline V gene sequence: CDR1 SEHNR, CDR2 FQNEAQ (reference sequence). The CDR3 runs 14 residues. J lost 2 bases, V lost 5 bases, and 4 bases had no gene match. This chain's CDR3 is CASSPRQGAYEQYF. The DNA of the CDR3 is TGTGCCAGCAGCCCACGACAGGGGGCCTACGAGCAGTACTTC.

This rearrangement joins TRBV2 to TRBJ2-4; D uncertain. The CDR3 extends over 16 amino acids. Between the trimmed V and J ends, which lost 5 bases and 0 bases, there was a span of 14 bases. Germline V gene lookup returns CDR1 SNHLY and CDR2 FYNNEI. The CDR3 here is CASSPSVNLAKNIQYF. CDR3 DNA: TGTGCCAGCAGTCCGTCAGTGAACCTAGCCAAAAACATTCAGTACTTC.

The CDR3 region is CASSLQGVTEAFF. The CDR3 nucleotides read TGTGCCAGCAGCTTACAGGGTGTCACTGAAGCTTTCTTT. The J gene is TRBJ1-1, the V gene TRBV5-4; TRBD1 is a possible D gene (6 bases). Trimming cost V 2 bases and J 4 bases, with 9 bases left between them. The CDR3 is made up of 13 amino acids. CDR1 is SGHNT and CDR2 is YYREEE in the germline V gene (reference sequence).

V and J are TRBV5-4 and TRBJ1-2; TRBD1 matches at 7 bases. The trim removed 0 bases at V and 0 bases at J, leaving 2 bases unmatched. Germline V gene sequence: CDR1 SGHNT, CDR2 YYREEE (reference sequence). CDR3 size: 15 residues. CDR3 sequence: CASSLDRGTNYGYTF. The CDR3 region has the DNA TGTGCCAGCAGCTTGGACAGGGGTACTAACTATGGCTACACCTTC.

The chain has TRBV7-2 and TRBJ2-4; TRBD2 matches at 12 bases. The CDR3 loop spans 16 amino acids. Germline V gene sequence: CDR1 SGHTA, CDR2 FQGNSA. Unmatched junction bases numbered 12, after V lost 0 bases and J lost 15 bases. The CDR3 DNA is TGTGCCAGCAGCTTAGCGACATCTCTAGCGGGGGGGCCTCCGTACTTC. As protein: CASSLATSLAGGPPYF.

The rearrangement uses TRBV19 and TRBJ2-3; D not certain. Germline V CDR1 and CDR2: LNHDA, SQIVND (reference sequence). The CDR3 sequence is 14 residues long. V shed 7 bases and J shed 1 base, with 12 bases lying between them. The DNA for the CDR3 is TGTGCCAGTACTTCGTACGGGCGCACAGATACGCAGTATTTT. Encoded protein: CASTSYGRTDTQYF.

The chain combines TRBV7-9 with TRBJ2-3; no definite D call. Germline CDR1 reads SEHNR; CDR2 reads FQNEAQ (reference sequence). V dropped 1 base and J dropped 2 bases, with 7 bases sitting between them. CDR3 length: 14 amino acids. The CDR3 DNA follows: TGTGCCAGCAGCTTAGTTGGATTCACAGATACGCAGTATTTT. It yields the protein CASSLVGFTDTQYF.

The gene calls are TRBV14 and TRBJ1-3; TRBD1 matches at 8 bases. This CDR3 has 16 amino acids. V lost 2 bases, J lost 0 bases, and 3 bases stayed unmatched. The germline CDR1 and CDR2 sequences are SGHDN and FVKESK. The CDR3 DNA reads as TGTGCCAGCAGCCAATACAGGGGGAGCTCTGGAAACACCATATATTTT. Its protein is CASSQYRGSSGNTIYF.

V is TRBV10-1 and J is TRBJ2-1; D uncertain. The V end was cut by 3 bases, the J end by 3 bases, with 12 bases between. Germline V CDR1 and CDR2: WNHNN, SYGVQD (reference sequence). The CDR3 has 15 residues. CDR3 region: CASSDQPSGYNEQFF. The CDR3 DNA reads TGCGCCAGCAGTGATCAGCCATCTGGCTACAATGAGCAGTTCTTC.

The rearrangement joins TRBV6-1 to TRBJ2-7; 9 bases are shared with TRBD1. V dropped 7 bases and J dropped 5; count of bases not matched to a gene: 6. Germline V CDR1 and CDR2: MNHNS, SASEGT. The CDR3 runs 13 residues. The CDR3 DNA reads TGTGCCAGCAAACAGGGGGCGCGGAACGAGCAGTACTTC. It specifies CASKQGARNEQYF.

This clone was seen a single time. The CDR3 spells CASTTGTAGNTIYF. Here the CDR3 DNA reads TGTGCCAGTACCACCGGGACAGCTGGAAACACCATATATTTT. The chain is built from TRBV19 and TRBJ1-3, with TRBD1 matching over 7 bases. This CDR3 comprises 14 residues. V shed 7 bases and J 2 bases; nucleotides not matched to a gene: 5. Germline values: CDR1 LNHDA, CDR2 SQIVND (reference sequence).

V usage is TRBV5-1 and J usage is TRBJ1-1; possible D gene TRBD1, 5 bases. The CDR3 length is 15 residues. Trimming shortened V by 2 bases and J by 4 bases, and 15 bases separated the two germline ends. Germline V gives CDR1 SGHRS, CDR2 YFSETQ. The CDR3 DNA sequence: TGCGCCAGCAGCTTACTCGGGATGGGGGGCACTGAAGCTTTCTTT. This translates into CASSLLGMGGTEAFF.

The CDR3 sequence is CATSGDVGSEKLFF. In DNA, the CDR3 is TGTGCCACCAGCGGGGATGTGGGAAGTGAAAAACTGTTTTTT. The chain joins TRBV15 to TRBJ1-4; D unclear. This CDR3 comprises 14 residues. Deletions cut 5 bases from V and 7 bases from J, with 14 bases between. Looked up from germline, CDR1 is LNHNV and CDR2 is YYDKDF (reference sequence).